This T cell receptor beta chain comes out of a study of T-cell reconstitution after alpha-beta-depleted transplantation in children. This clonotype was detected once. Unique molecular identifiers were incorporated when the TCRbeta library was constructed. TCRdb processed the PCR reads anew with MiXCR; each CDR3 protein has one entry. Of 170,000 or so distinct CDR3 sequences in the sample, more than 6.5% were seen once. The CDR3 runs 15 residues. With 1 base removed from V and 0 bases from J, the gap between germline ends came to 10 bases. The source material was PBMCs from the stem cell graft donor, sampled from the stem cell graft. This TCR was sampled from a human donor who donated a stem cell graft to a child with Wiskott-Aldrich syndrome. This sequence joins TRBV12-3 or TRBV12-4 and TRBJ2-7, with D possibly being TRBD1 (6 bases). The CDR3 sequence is CASSLGQGRSYEQYF. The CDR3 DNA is TGTGCCAGCAGTTTAGGCCAGGGGCGCTCCTACGAGCAGTACTTC.